These 15 T cell receptor beta chains were sequenced from one sample in a study of sequential checkpoint blockade in melanoma. Sequenced by immunoSEQ multiplex PCR; TCRdb stores in-frame clones only, minus some. The sample yields around 13,000 clones, 25% to 35% seen once. Treatment described: randomized to nivolumab then ipilimumab (arm A) or the reverse (arm B). The sequencing here drew on tumor tissue (inferred from file names), taken from a patient given nivolumab and ipilimumab in sequence. The receptors derive from a human donor with melanoma.

The chain combines TRBV29-1 with TRBJ2-7; TRBD2 aligns across 14 bases. V trimming: 7 bases; J trimming: 6 bases; junction bases outside the gene matches: 11. The CDR3 covers 15 residues. From germline, CDR1 is SQVTM and CDR2 ANQGSEA. The CDR3 sequence is CSATGTSGRGGEQYF. As DNA, the CDR3 is TGCAGCGCCACAGGGACTAGCGGGAGAGGAGGCGAGCAGTACTTC.

The CDR3 DNA reads TGTGCCAGCAGTTACCAAGGACAGTTTAGCAATCAGCCCCAGCATTTT. Translation gives CASSYQGQFSNQPQHF. V usage is TRBV6-8 and J usage is TRBJ1-5; possibly TRBD1 for D (6 bases). The CDR3 loop spans 16 amino acids. V was clipped by 2 bases and J by 0 bases, with 11 bases between them. Per the germline V gene, CDR1 is MNHGY and CDR2 is SAAAGT.

This chain links TRBV9 with TRBJ2-3, with D tentatively TRBD1 or TRBD2 (5 bases each). Trimming left V 0 bases short and J 4 bases short, with 12 bases between. The length of the CDR3 is 15 residues. Per germline, CDR1 SGDLS and CDR2 YYNGEE. In DNA form, the CDR3 reads TGTGCCAGCAGCGTAGGAGGGACCTCCCCAGATACGCAGTATTTT. Encoded protein: CASSVGGTSPDTQYF.

This clone showed up just a few times. This chain joins TRBV7-5 and TRBJ2-3; TRBD2, as called in the table, went unchecked against the DNA. TRBV7-5 is a pseudogene locus. The CDR3 sequence is 16 residues long. The CDR3 DNA follows: TGTGCCAGCAGCACCACCGGGACTATTTTCACAGATACGCAGTATTTT. Protein sequence: CASSTTGTIFTDTQYF.

The V call is TRBV6-8, the J call TRBJ1-2; D unclear. V was shortened by 0 bases and J by 3 bases, with 8 bases between the two germline ends. The CDR3 has 14 residues. The germline V gene has CDR1 MNHGY and CDR2 SAAAGT. The CDR3 sequence: CASSYSRGDYGYTF. The CDR3 region has the DNA TGTGCCAGCAGTTACTCGAGAGGAGACTATGGCTACACCTTC.

By sample fraction, this clone is medium-sized. V is TRBV15 and J is TRBJ1-3; possibly TRBD1 for D (5 bases). This CDR3 has 16 residues. V lost 0 bases and J lost 4, with 13 bases in between. In germline, CDR1 is LNHNV, CDR2 YYDKDF (reference sequence). The DNA for the CDR3 is TGTGCCACCAGCAGAGATCGGGGGTTCTCCGGAAACACCATATATTTT. Translated, it gives CATSRDRGFSGNTIYF.

This clone showed up just once. The chain uses TRBV25-1 and TRBJ2-5, with D possibly matching TRBD1 (6 bases). CDR1 and CDR2 from the germline V gene are MGHDK and SYGVNS. This CDR3 has 14 amino acids. V lost 4 bases and J 4 bases, leaving 13 bases between the germline ends. The CDR3 nucleotides are TGTGCCAGCAGTGTAACAGGGAAGGGAGAGACCCAGTACTTC. Its protein is CASSVTGKGETQYF.

This clone occurred a few times. This sequence joins TRBV11-3 and TRBJ2-7; 10 bases agree with TRBD2. The CDR3 consists of 15 residues. Unmatched junction bases numbered 9, after V lost 5 bases and J lost 5 bases. The germline CDR1 and CDR2 sequences are SGHNT and YENEEA. The CDR3 reads CASSPFALAGDEQYF. The CDR3 DNA follows: TGTGCCAGCAGCCCGTTCGCGCTAGCGGGAGACGAGCAGTACTTC. Supplemented by reference TRBV11-3 and TRBJ2-7, the full variable domain reads EAGVVQSPRYKIIEKKQPVAFWCNPISGHNTLYWYLQNLGQGPELLIRYENEEAVDDSQLPKDRFSAERLKGVDSTLKIQPAELGDSAVYLCASSPFALAGDEQYFGPGTRLTVT.

J is TRBJ1-5 and V is TRBV5-1, with 10 bases matching TRBD1. This CDR3 is 14 amino acids long. V trimming: 5 bases; J trimming: 5 bases; junction bases outside the gene matches: 4. The germline V gene has CDR1 SGHRS and CDR2 YFSETQ. CDR3 in amino acids: CASRFGTGDQPQHF. The CDR3 DNA follows: TGCGCCAGCAGGTTTGGGACAGGGGATCAGCCCCAGCATTTT.

The rearrangement joins TRBV19 to TRBJ1-1, with TRBD1 matching over 7 bases. This CDR3 has 11 amino acids. Germline V gene lookup returns CDR1 LNHDA and CDR2 SQIVND (reference sequence). The V and J ends lost 5 bases and 7 bases, in that order; junction bases with no gene match: 1. CDR3 residues: CASSWTGEAFF. The CDR3 DNA is TGTGCCAGTAGTTGGACAGGTGAAGCTTTCTTT. Variable domain in full (rest from reference TRBV19 and TRBJ1-1): DGGITQSPKYLFRKEGQNVTLSCEQNLNHDAMYWYRQDPGQGLRLIYYSQIVNDFQKGDIAEGYSVSREKKESFPLTVTSAQKNPTAFYLCASSWTGEAFFGQGTRLTVV.

The table lists this clone with a few counts. J is TRBJ1-1 and V is TRBV11-3, with a possible D match to TRBD1 (5 bases). V was clipped by 3 bases and J by 1 base, with 18 bases between them. Germline CDR1 is SGHNT and CDR2 is YENEEA. The CDR3 runs 17 residues. The CDR3, as DNA: TGTGCCAGCAGCTTGGGGCCCGGTAGGAATAAGAACACTGAAGCTTTCTTT. Its protein product is CASSLGPGRNKNTEAFF.

This clone was detected a few times. The chain carries TRBV10-3 and TRBJ1-1, with D uncertain. The ends were cut back, 0 bases at V and 0 bases at J, with 2 bases in the middle. CDR1 ENHRY and CDR2 SYGVKD come from the germline V gene. The CDR3 sequence is 13 residues long. Here the CDR3 reads CAISESMNTEAFF. In DNA, the CDR3 is TGTGCCATCAGTGAGTCGATGAACACTGAAGCTTTCTTT.

This clone was observed a few times. The chain couples TRBV23-1 to TRBJ2-7, with TRBD2 identical over 9 bases. TRBV23-1 is filed as an ORF, its function uncertain. The CDR3 is made up of 16 amino acids. V shed 1 base and J 3 bases; nucleotides not matched to a gene: 7. In DNA form, the CDR3 reads TGCGCCAGCAGTCAATTGGTGGGGCGGGAGGGCTACGAGCAGTACTTC. Its protein product is CASSQLVGREGYEQYF.

The V gene is TRBV18, the J gene TRBJ1-1; 9 bases line up with TRBD1. In germline, CDR1 is KGHSH, CDR2 LQKENI. The trim removed 3 bases at V and 10 bases at J, leaving 3 bases unmatched. CDR3 length: 12 residues. CDR3 bases: TGTGCCAGCTCACCGGGACAGGGAACAGCTTTCTTT. It is translated as CASSPGQGTAFF.

The J gene is TRBJ1-2, the V gene TRBV18; D gene ambiguous. Germline assignment: CDR1 KGHSH and CDR2 LQKENI. With 1 base removed from V and 3 bases from J, the gap between germline ends came to 12 bases. There are 15 residues in the CDR3. The CDR3 bases are TGTGCCAGCTCACCACGGACCAGGAGGGACTATGGCTACACCTTC. Translation: CASSPRTRRDYGYTF.